This T cell receptor (beta chain) was observed in a study of shared clonotypes between healthy human individuals. Genomic DNA belonging to each subset was distributed in equal measure over several immunoSEQ plates. The authors loaded around 200 ng DNA, roughly 33,000 T cell genomes, into sorted-subset replicate PCRs. Clones were sequenced by immunoSEQ multiplex PCR, and TCRdb holds only the in-frame ones, with some missing. This sample has about 2.4 million clones, with approximately 94% found just once. CDR3 length: 14 residues. Germline CDR1 reads MDHEN; CDR2 reads SYDVKM. Trimming stripped 5 bases from V and 1 base from J, with 12 bases between.

The chain has TRBV28 and TRBJ2-7; D possibly corresponds to TRBD2 (6 bases). This TCR came from a man in his late teens or twenties in good health. Some clones in this sample may be carry-over from other donors' samples. The sequencing input was naive CD4+ T cells from PBMCs. Subset denoted: CD45RA+ positively selected. The CDR3 loop is CASSITGGSYEQYF. DNA of the CDR3: TGTGCCAGCAGTATTACCGGGGGTTCCTACGAGCAGTACTTC.